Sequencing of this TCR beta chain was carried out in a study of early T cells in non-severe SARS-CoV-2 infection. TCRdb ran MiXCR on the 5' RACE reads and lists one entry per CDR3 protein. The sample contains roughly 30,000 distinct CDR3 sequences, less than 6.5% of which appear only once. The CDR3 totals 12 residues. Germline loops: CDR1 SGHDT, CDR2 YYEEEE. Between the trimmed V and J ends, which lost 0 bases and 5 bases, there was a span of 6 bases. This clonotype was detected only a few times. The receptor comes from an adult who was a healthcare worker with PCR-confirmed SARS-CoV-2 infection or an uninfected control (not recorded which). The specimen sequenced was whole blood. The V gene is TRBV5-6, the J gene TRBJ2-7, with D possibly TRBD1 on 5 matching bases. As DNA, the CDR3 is TGTGCCAGCAGCTTGGTAGGGGACGAGCAGTACTTC. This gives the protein CASSLVGDEQYF.